The T cell receptor beta chain under discussion was sequenced for a study of shared clonotypes between healthy human individuals. General study findings and limits: Compared with clonotypes that all four donors shared, non-shared clonotypes had lower generation probabilities.

This table comes from immunoSEQ multiplex PCR, and its TCRdb copy is limited to in-frame clones, with some not included. In the table there are under 600,000 clones, around 97% of which are singletons. Comment on this clone: Its antigen remains unidentified.

CDR3 length: 13 amino acids. The TCR was taken from a woman in her 30s in good health. The chain combines TRBV5-3 with TRBJ2-5, with 9 bases fitting TRBD1. The better agreement between TRBJ2-7 and the DNA end casts doubt on the J call. Being an ORF, TRBV5-3 has a function that is uncertain. Sequencing was performed on naive CD4+ T cells sorted from blood. Described subset: CD45RA+ positively selected. The CDR3 region is CAGPGQGSYEQYF. For the CDR3, the DNA is TGTGCCGGCCCGGGACAGGGATCCTACGAGCAGTACTTC.